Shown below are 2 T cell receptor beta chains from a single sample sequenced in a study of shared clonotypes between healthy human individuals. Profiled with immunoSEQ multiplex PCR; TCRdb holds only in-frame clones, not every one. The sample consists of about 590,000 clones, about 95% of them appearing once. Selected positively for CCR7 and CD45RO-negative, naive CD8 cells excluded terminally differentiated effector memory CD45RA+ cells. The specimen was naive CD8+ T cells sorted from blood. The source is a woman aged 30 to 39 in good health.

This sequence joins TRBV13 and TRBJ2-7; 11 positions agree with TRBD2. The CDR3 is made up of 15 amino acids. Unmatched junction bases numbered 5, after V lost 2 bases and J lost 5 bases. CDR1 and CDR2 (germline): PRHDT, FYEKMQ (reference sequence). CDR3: CASSLRLAGRDEQYF. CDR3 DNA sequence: TGTGCCAGCAGCTTAAGACTAGCGGGAAGGGACGAGCAGTACTTC.

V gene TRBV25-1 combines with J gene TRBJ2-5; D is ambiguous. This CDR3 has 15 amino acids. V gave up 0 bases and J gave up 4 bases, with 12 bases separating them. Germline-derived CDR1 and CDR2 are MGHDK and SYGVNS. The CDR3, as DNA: TGTGCCAGCAGTGAATACCCAGGACCTGGAGAGACCCAGTACTTC. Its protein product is CASSEYPGPGETQYF.